This T cell receptor (beta chain) was identified in a study of control samples from healthy donors and cancer patients (TCRdb year 2020). Library construction relied on the immunoSEQ multiplex PCR assay. TCRdb mirrors the immuneACCESS table, restricted to in-frame sequences. Some clones are absent from its copies; in checked studies, under half trace to an unresolved V gene, and the reason for the others is unknown. In this sample the table shows approximately 170,000 clones, roughly 92% of which occur a single time. Around 1.4% of the sample is held by the ten biggest clonotypes. As for this clone: Its antigen remains undetermined. Base-call qualities are not available, and no considerably larger clone is one nucleotide away. Distinct nucleotide sequences in the sample also encode this CDR3.

The V end loses 0 bases and the J end loses 1 base, and a stretch of 7 bases separates them. From a lookup of the germline V gene, CDR1 and CDR2 are SGHRS and YFSETQ. From cysteine to phenylalanine, the CDR3 is 14 amino acids long. Kept here is only the CDR3 DNA, which spans 42 bases and is read in frame from base 1. Specimen: blood. The rearranged chain carries TRBV5-1 and TRBJ1-1, with no confidently assigned D gene. This clonotype was sampled from a man between 25 and 39 years old in good health. The CDR3: CASSLEGTNTEAFF. The DNA sequence is TGCGCCAGCAGCTTGGAGGGTACGAACACTGAAGCTTTCTTT.